These 22 T cell receptor beta chains share one sample of origin, sequenced in a study of blood T cell repertoires in COVID-19. Profiled with immunoSEQ multiplex PCR; TCRdb holds only in-frame clones, not every one. The sample lists roughly 190,000 clones; around 81% were seen once. Input material: peripheral blood. Receptor source: a woman between 40 and 55 years old with COVID-19, enrolled during active disease.

The V gene is TRBV30, the J gene TRBJ2-7; 7 nucleotides match TRBD1. CDR3 size: 16 residues. J gave up 4 bases and V 0 bases, and 12 bases lay outside the gene matches. Per the germline V gene, CDR1 is GTSNPN and CDR2 is SVGIG (reference sequence). This CDR3 is CAWSVGTINRGYEQYV. CDR3 nucleotides: TGTGCCTGGAGTGTAGGAACCATAAACAGGGGTTACGAGCAGTACGTC.

V usage is TRBV6-5 and J usage is TRBJ2-3; D call uncertain. Germline CDR1 and CDR2: MNHEY and SVGAGI. V lost 6 bases and J 1 base, leaving 5 bases between the germline ends. There are 12 residues in the CDR3. The CDR3 here is CASSPGTDTQYF. CDR3 coding DNA: TGTGCCAGCAGCCCAGGCACAGATACGCAGTATTTT.

The rearrangement joins TRBV3-1 (or the pseudogene TRBV3-2) to TRBJ2-5, with D perhaps TRBD1 (6 bases). Germline CDR1 LGHDT, CDR2 YNNKEL (reference sequence). Trimming shortened V by 3 bases and J by 4 bases, and 15 bases separated the two germline ends. The CDR3 is 15 amino acids. CDR3 sequence: CASSQTGLFPETQYF. The CDR3 nucleotides are TGTGCCAGCAGCCAGACAGGTTTATTTCCAGAGACCCAGTACTTC.

This sequence joins TRBV6-5 and TRBJ1-2; 7 bases map to TRBD1. The CDR3 extends over 15 amino acids. The junction had 13 bases not matched to a gene; V was cut back by 6 bases and J by 6 bases. Germline CDR1 reads MNHEY; CDR2 reads SVGAGI. The CDR3 sequence: CASSRGIWELDGYTF. In DNA, the CDR3 is TGTGCCAGCAGCAGGGGGATATGGGAGCTCGATGGCTACACCTTC.

The chain carries TRBV20-1 and TRBJ2-3; D is undetermined. Trimming left V 3 bases short and J 6 bases short, with 7 bases between. Germline CDR1 is DFQATT and CDR2 is SNEGSKA (reference sequence). The CDR3 runs 11 residues. The CDR3 nucleotides are TGCAGTGCTAGTCCGGTGGATACGCAGTATTTT. Residues: CSASPVDTQYF.

The V call is TRBV9, the J call TRBJ2-7, with 11 nucleotides matching TRBD2. This CDR3 is 16 amino acids long. Looked up from germline, CDR1 is SGDLS and CDR2 is YYNGEE. After removal of 2 bases from V and 4 bases from J, the junction contained 8 bases not matched to a gene. Here the CDR3 reads CASSVSSSGRMYEQYF. The CDR3 nucleotides read TGTGCCAGCAGCGTCTCCTCTAGCGGGAGGATGTACGAGCAGTACTTC.

Comments on this clone: The junction does not match germline at one end; this may be a read error. The CDR3 sequence is CASSLGTGNYDYTF. The CDR3 DNA sequence: TGCGCCAGCAGCTTAGGTACAGGGAACTATGACTACACCTTC. The V call is TRBV5-1, the J call TRBJ1-2; perhaps TRBD1 as D (6 bases). The CDR3 is 14 amino acids. Germline V CDR1 and CDR2: SGHRS, YFSETQ.

This clone was seen only once. The V gene is TRBV4-1, the J gene TRBJ2-5; D call uncertain. Germline CDR1 MGHRA, CDR2 YSYEKL. The CDR3 length is 15 residues. Trimming removed 1 base from V and 1 base from J, with 10 bases in between. The chain's CDR3 is CASSQAVQPQETQYF. The CDR3 region has the DNA TGCGCCAGCAGCCAAGCGGTACAGCCCCAAGAGACCCAGTACTTC.

The chain joins TRBV2 to TRBJ1-4; maybe TRBD1 (5 bases). V lost 3 bases and J 0 bases, leaving 8 bases between the germline ends. This CDR3 contains 15 residues. The V gene's germline CDR1 is SNHLY and CDR2 FYNNEI. CDR3 nucleotides: TGTGCCAGCAGTGAGGGGCAGGCAACTAATGAAAAACTGTTTTTT. Translation: CASSEGQATNEKLFF.

The V gene is TRBV7-2, the J gene TRBJ1-1; tentatively, D is TRBD1 (6 bases). Trimming took 5 bases from V and 1 from J, leaving 11 bases between them. This CDR3 has 14 amino acids. Germline CDR1 and CDR2: SGHTA and FQGNSA. CDR3 loop: CASSTQQGNTEAFF. The CDR3 nucleotides are TGTGCCAGCAGCACTCAACAGGGGAACACTGAAGCTTTCTTT.

The chain joins TRBV7-9 to TRBJ1-4, with 7 bases matching TRBD1. The germline CDR1 and CDR2 sequences are SEHNR and FQNEAQ (reference sequence). Trimming took 2 bases from V and 4 from J; bases not matched to a gene: 7. The CDR3 is 16 residues long. The CDR3 nucleotides are TGTGCCAGCAGCTTACGAGACAGGGCCCTTAATGAAAAACTGTTTTTT. This codes for CASSLRDRALNEKLFF.

This rearrangement joins TRBV19 to TRBJ1-5; 7 positions match TRBD1. With V trimmed by 7 bases and J by 5 bases, 8 bases remained unmatched. Germline V gives CDR1 LNHDA, CDR2 SQIVND (reference sequence). The CDR3 is 14 amino acids. In DNA, the CDR3 is TGTGCCAGTACCGCGACAGGGACCTATCAGCCCCAGCATTTT. Protein product: CASTATGTYQPQHF.

The CDR3 spells CASSMGLAPYNEQFF. The DNA of the CDR3 is TGCGCCAGCAGCATGGGACTAGCTCCCTACAATGAGCAGTTCTTC. The chain uses TRBV5-1 and TRBJ2-1; 9 nucleotides line up with TRBD2. The CDR3 covers 15 residues. The V segment lost 4 bases and the J segment 2 bases; nucleotides outside the gene matches: 4. The germline V gene encodes CDR1 SGHRS and CDR2 YFSETQ.

This chain links TRBV19 with TRBJ2-5, with a possible D match to TRBD1 (5 bases). CDR1 and CDR2 from the germline V gene are LNHDA and SQIVND (reference sequence). Trimming took off 5 bases at V and 3 bases at J, with 10 bases between the two ends. The CDR3 has 13 amino acids. The CDR3 is CASSPDSKETQYF. The CDR3 coding sequence is TGTGCCAGTAGTCCCGACAGCAAAGAGACCCAGTACTTC.

The chain employs TRBV3-1 (or the pseudogene TRBV3-2) and TRBJ2-4; 9 bases map to TRBD2. The CDR3 extends over 13 amino acids. V lost 9 bases to trimming and J lost 4 bases; unmatched junction nucleotides: 4. Germline-derived CDR1 and CDR2 are LGHDT and YNNKEL (reference sequence). The CDR3 region is CASEGLAKNIQYF. The CDR3 nucleotides are TGTGCCAGTGAGGGACTAGCTAAAAACATTCAGTACTTC.

The CDR3 spells CASSDRTGRIGGNTIYF. The CDR3 coding sequence is TGTGCCAGCAGTGATCGGACAGGGCGTATTGGTGGAAACACCATATATTTT. The chain recombines TRBV2 with TRBJ1-3; the match to TRBD1 covers 8 bases. The CDR3 length is 17 residues. Germline assignment: CDR1 SNHLY and CDR2 FYNNEI. Unmatched junction bases numbered 10, after V lost 3 bases and J lost 3 bases.

In this sample, this clone turned up a few times. V is TRBV11-2 and J is TRBJ1-1, with no clear D. The length of the CDR3 is 15 residues. V lost 5 bases and J lost 1, with 14 bases in between. Germline CDR1 reads SGHAT; CDR2 reads FQNNGV. CDR3 sequence: CASSTDLGRNTEAFF. CDR3 DNA: TGTGCCAGCAGCACGGACTTGGGGAGGAACACTGAAGCTTTCTTT.

The J gene is TRBJ2-1, the V gene TRBV2; no clear D gene. The V end lost 7 bases, the J end lost 10 bases, and 11 bases lay between the germline ends. This CDR3 spans 11 amino acids. Germline V CDR1 and CDR2: SNHLY, FYNNEI. The CDR3 DNA sequence: TGTGCCAGCATCTACCAGAGGGAGCAGTTCTTC. This codes for CASIYQREQFF.

The V and J genes are TRBV2 and TRBJ2-1, with D tentatively TRBD1 (5 bases). From germline, CDR1 is SNHLY and CDR2 FYNNEI. The CDR3 runs 14 residues. The V end was cut by 6 bases, the J end by 8 bases, with 17 bases between. CDR3 residues: CASRVQGSSDEQFF. CDR3 coding DNA: TGTGCCAGCAGGGTCCAGGGCAGTTCCGATGAGCAGTTCTTC. Full variable domain (rest looked up from reference TRBV2 and TRBJ2-1): EPEVTQTPSHQVTQMGQEVILRCVPISNHLYFYWYRQILGQKVEFLVSFYNNEISEKSEIFDDQFSVERPDGSNFTLKIRSTKLEDSAMYFCASRVQGSSDEQFFGPGTRLTVL.

This clone was observed a single time. Other nucleotide sequences in the sample specify the same CDR3. The CDR3 bases are TGTGCCAGCAGCGTAGGGGCGGATACGCAGTATTTT. Its translation is CASSVGADTQYF. The chain recombines TRBV9 with TRBJ2-3; no reliable D call. CDR3 length: 12 amino acids. Germline CDR1 is SGDLS and CDR2 is YYNGEE. V was pared by 0 bases and J by 6 bases, with 5 bases between.

This chain connects TRBV24-1 to TRBJ2-3, with a tentative D call TRBD1 (5 bases). The germline gives CDR1 KGHDR, CDR2 SFDVKD. This CDR3 is 15 amino acids long. V dropped 3 bases and J dropped 3 bases, with 12 bases sitting between them. The CDR3, as DNA: TGTGCCACCAGTGATAAGGGGTATGGGACAGATACGCAGTATTTT. Protein product: CATSDKGYGTDTQYF.

The rearrangement links TRBV5-4 to TRBJ1-6; D is unclear. Trimming took off 2 bases at V and 7 bases at J, with 10 bases between the two ends. The CDR3 length is 14 residues. Germline-derived CDR1 and CDR2 are SGHNT and YYREEE (reference sequence). The CDR3 DNA sequence: TGTGCCAGCAGCTTATGGGCGCTAAATTCACCCCTCCACTTT. It specifies CASSLWALNSPLHF.